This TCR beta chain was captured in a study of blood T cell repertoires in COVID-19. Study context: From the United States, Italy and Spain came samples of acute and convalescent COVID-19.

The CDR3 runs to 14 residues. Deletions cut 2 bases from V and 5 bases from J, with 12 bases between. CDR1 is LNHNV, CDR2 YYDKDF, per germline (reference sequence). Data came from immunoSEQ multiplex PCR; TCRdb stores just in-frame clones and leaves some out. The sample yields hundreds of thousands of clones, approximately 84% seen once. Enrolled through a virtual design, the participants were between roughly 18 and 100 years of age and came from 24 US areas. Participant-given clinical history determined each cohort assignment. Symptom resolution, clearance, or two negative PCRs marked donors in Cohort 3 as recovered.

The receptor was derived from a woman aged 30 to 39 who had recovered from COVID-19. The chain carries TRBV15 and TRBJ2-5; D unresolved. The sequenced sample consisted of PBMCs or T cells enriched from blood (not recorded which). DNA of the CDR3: TGTGCCACCAGCAGATCCCGTCTCGAGGAGACCCAGTACTTC. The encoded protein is CATSRSRLEETQYF.